The next 30 T cell receptor beta chains were all read from a single sample in a study of T-cell reconstitution after alpha-beta-depleted transplantation in children. Unique molecular identifiers featured in how the TCRbeta library was prepared. TCRdb processed the PCR reads anew with MiXCR; each CDR3 protein has one entry. Here the sample spans 250,000 to 400,000 distinct CDR3 sequences, roughly 25% being singletons. Sample: PBMCs, mostly from graft donor cells, taken 180 days after TCRalphabeta/CD19-depleted stem cell transplant. Receptors were obtained from a male patient between 10 and 17 years old who had a stem cell transplant for acute lymphoblastic leukemia, so the T cells may come from the graft donor.

This clonotype was seen many times. J is TRBJ2-3 and V is TRBV27; D is uncertain. This CDR3 is built from 16 residues. CDR1 is MNHEY, CDR2 SMNVEV, per germline (reference sequence). Between the trimmed V and J ends, which lost 2 bases and 0 bases, there was a span of 12 bases. The CDR3 DNA is TGTGCCAGCAGTTTACGTGTAGGGTTTAGCACAGATACGCAGTATTTT. Amino acid sequence: CASSLRVGFSTDTQYF.

This chain links TRBV30 with TRBJ1-6; D is ambiguous. This CDR3 region has 14 residues. Trimming took off 0 bases at V and 10 bases at J, with 13 bases between the two ends. Per the germline V gene, CDR1 is GTSNPN and CDR2 is SVGIG (reference sequence). CDR3 sequence reads: CAWSVGIPGSPLHF. The CDR3 coding sequence is TGTGCCTGGAGTGTGGGCATCCCCGGATCACCCCTCCACTTT.

This chain connects TRBV27 to TRBJ2-7; D might be TRBD1 (5 bases). The CDR3 covers 12 residues. Germline V gene data show CDR1 as MNHEY and CDR2 as SMNVEV (reference sequence). The V and J ends lost 5 bases and 6 bases respectively, with 11 bases between them. CDR3 nucleotide sequence: TGTGCCAGCAGTCTAGGGGTTGGCGAGCAGTACTTC. This codes for CASSLGVGEQYF.

The chain links TRBV3-1 to TRBJ1-1, with 8 bases fitting TRBD1. CDR1 and CDR2 from the germline V gene are LGHDT and YNNKEL (reference sequence). J gave up 2 bases and V 3 bases, and 8 bases lay outside the gene matches. The CDR3 has 16 amino acids. As DNA, the CDR3 is TGTGCCAGCAGCCACCAAGGGACAGGTTATAACACTGAAGCTTTCTTT. This translates into CASSHQGTGYNTEAFF.

This clonotype was found a few times. The V call is TRBV12-3 or TRBV12-4, the J call TRBJ2-5; D is possibly TRBD2 (6 bases). The V end lost 4 bases, the J end lost 4 bases, and 10 bases lay between the germline ends. The length of the CDR3 is 13 residues. The CDR3 region is CASSWDLRETQYF. The CDR3 DNA sequence: TGTGCCAGCAGTTGGGACTTGAGAGAGACCCAGTACTTC.

This clonotype was counted between two and nine times. The chain's CDR3 is CASSLRQGLEKLFF. The CDR3 DNA reads as TGTGCCAGCAGCCTTAGACAGGGACTTGAAAAACTGTTTTTT. V is TRBV13 and J is TRBJ1-4; 7 bases line up with TRBD1. There are 14 residues in the CDR3. Germline V gene sequence: CDR1 PRHDT, CDR2 FYEKMQ (reference sequence). J lost 7 bases, V lost 5 bases, and 7 bases had no gene match.

This sequence joins TRBV12-5 and TRBJ2-3, with 9 positions matching TRBD2. Germline V gene lookup returns CDR1 LGHNT and CDR2 FRNRAP. The CDR3 is 18 amino acids. Losses at the gene ends were 5 bases for V and 2 bases for J; bases not matched to a gene: 14. The CDR3: CASGAGTSRSRFTDTQYF. The CDR3 DNA reads TGTGCTAGTGGTGCCGGGACTAGCAGAAGCCGGTTCACAGATACGCAGTATTTT.

In this sample, this clonotype turned up a few times. The chain combines TRBV6-5 with TRBJ2-7; 10 bases align to TRBD1. CDR1 and CDR2 from the germline V gene are MNHEY and SVGAGI. V was clipped by 2 bases and J by 2 bases; unmatched bases: 3. This CDR3 spans 15 amino acids. The CDR3 DNA is TGTGCCAGCAGTTACGAGGGGACAGGGGCCTACGAGCAGTACTTC. This translates into CASSYEGTGAYEQYF.

This clonotype came up a few times. V and J are TRBV5-1 and TRBJ2-7; a possible D gene is TRBD2 (5 bases). Germline V gene sequence: CDR1 SGHRS, CDR2 YFSETQ. The CDR3 runs 13 residues. The germline V and J ends were trimmed by 4 bases and 0 bases, with 8 bases remaining between them. The DNA of the CDR3 is TGCGCCAGCAGCCCGGAGGCCTCCTACGAGCAGTACTTC. This sequence encodes CASSPEASYEQYF.

This clonotype appeared a few times. This chain links TRBV7-8 with TRBJ2-2; TRBD1 agrees at 7 bases. V was clipped by 4 bases and J by 7 bases; unmatched bases: 3. The CDR3 loop spans 13 amino acids. CDR1 SGHVS and CDR2 FQNEAQ come from the germline V gene. Written as DNA, the CDR3 is TGTGCCAGCAGCTCCACAGGGGTCGGGGAGCTGTTTTTT. Protein product: CASSSTGVGELFF.

The chain couples TRBV12-3 or TRBV12-4 to TRBJ1-5, with no clear D. The V end lost 4 bases, the J end lost 6 bases, and 10 bases lay between the germline ends. The CDR3 extends over 13 amino acids. For the CDR3, the DNA is TGTGCCAGCAGTTCGGAGAGAGGTCAGCCCCAGCATTTT. It translates to CASSSERGQPQHF.

This clonotype was picked up a small number of times. DNA for the CDR3: TGTGCCAGCAGCCGCCTCGGGCAGCCCCAGCATTTT. Translating it yields CASSRLGQPQHF. The chain uses TRBV12-3 or TRBV12-4 and TRBJ1-5, with D uncertain. CDR3 length equals 12 residues. V lost 6 bases and J 7 bases, leaving 10 bases between the germline ends.

Only a few counts were recorded for this clonotype. The rearrangement uses TRBV6-2 or TRBV6-3 and TRBJ2-1; D is unclear. There are 15 residues in the CDR3. Trimming took 2 bases from V and 4 from J, leaving 12 bases between them. CDR1 and CDR2 (germline): MNHEY, SVGEGT. This chain's CDR3 is CASSYRASFYNEQFF. As DNA, the CDR3 is TGTGCCAGCAGTTACCGGGCCAGTTTTTACAATGAGCAGTTCTTC.

This clonotype was recorded a few times. V and J are TRBV7-8 and TRBJ2-7, with 10 bases that match TRBD2. The CDR3 length is 15 residues. Trimming took 3 bases from V and 1 from J; bases not matched to a gene: 3. The germline V gene encodes CDR1 SGHVS and CDR2 FQNEAQ. The CDR3 loop reads CASSFKLAGSYEQYF. The CDR3 DNA reads TGTGCCAGCAGCTTCAAACTAGCGGGATCCTACGAGCAGTACTTC.

There are a few counts of this clonotype. The J gene is TRBJ2-1, the V gene TRBV2; 10 bases map to TRBD2. The CDR3 loop spans 16 amino acids. With V trimmed by 8 bases and J by 2 bases, 9 bases remained unmatched. Germline V lookup: CDR1 SNHLY, CDR2 FYNNEI. The CDR3: CASLAGGRRTYNEQFF. The DNA for the CDR3 is TGTGCCAGCTTAGCGGGGGGCAGGCGAACCTACAATGAGCAGTTCTTC.

This clonotype has more than one count but fewer than ten. The chain links TRBV27 to TRBJ2-7; D remains ambiguous. Trimming removed 7 bases from V and 4 bases from J, with 14 bases in between. This CDR3 is built from 13 residues. The V gene's germline CDR1 is MNHEY and CDR2 SMNVEV (reference sequence). CDR3 amino acids: CASMDGLSYEQYF. CDR3 nucleotides: TGTGCCAGCATGGACGGGTTAAGTTACGAGCAGTACTTC.

J is TRBJ2-3 and V is TRBV15; 14 bases are a match to TRBD2. Per germline, CDR1 LNHNV and CDR2 YYDKDF (reference sequence). The V segment lost 5 bases and the J segment 4 bases; nucleotides outside the gene matches: 5. The CDR3 has 16 residues. The CDR3 nucleotides read TGTGCCACCAGCTTTGGACTAGCGGGAGGCCCAGATACGCAGTATTTT. This encodes CATSFGLAGGPDTQYF.

V is TRBV5-1 and J is TRBJ1-1; D is possibly TRBD1 (5 bases). V was shortened by 4 bases and J by 0 bases, with 13 bases between the two germline ends. The germline CDR1 and CDR2 sequences are SGHRS and YFSETQ. This CDR3 contains 15 residues. The CDR3 here is CASSPWLGVNTEAFF. For the CDR3, the DNA is TGCGCCAGCAGCCCCTGGTTGGGGGTGAACACTGAAGCTTTCTTT.

A few counts support this clonotype. The gene calls are TRBV3-1 and TRBJ1-2; no reliable D call. Trimming took 4 bases from V and 0 from J, leaving 9 bases between them. The CDR3 covers 14 residues. Germline values: CDR1 LGHDT, CDR2 YNNKEL (reference sequence). The CDR3 coding sequence is TGTGCCAGCAGCCGTGGATCTGCTAACTATGGCTACACCTTC. It translates to CASSRGSANYGYTF.

The genes are TRBV5-5 and TRBJ2-4; the D is unclear. The CDR3 runs to 12 residues. V lost 1 base to trimming and J lost 6 bases, with 5 bases between them. Germline-derived CDR1 and CDR2 are SGHKS and YYEKEE (reference sequence). CDR3 sequence: CASSLPPNIQYF. The CDR3 nucleotides read TGTGCCAGCAGCTTGCCCCCAAACATTCAGTACTTC. The whole variable domain, remainder taken from reference TRBV5-5 and TRBJ2-4, is DAGVTQSPTHLIKTRGQQVTLRCSPISGHKSVSWYQQVLGQGPQFIFQYYEKEERGRGNFPDRFSARQFPNYSSELNVNALLLGDSALYLCASSLPPNIQYFGAGTRLSVL.

The chain employs TRBV7-2 and TRBJ2-3; no definite D call. The germline V gene encodes CDR1 SGHTA and CDR2 FQGNSA. The V and J ends lost 5 bases and 4 bases respectively, with 13 bases between them. CDR3 length: 14 amino acids. The CDR3 region is CASSTGWRADTQYF. CDR3 nucleotides: TGTGCCAGCAGCACGGGCTGGAGAGCAGATACGCAGTATTTT.

This clonotype has a handful of counts. The gene calls are TRBV20-1 and TRBJ2-2; the match to TRBD2 covers 8 bases. The CDR3 is 14 amino acids. From germline, CDR1 is DFQATT and CDR2 SNEGSKA (reference sequence). V trimming: 5 bases; J trimming: 2 bases; junction bases outside the gene matches: 4. CDR3 in amino acids: CSAASGGNTGELFF. CDR3 nucleotides: TGCAGTGCTGCGAGCGGGGGTAACACCGGGGAGCTGTTTTTT.

V gene TRBV12-3 or TRBV12-4 combines with J gene TRBJ2-7; D is undetermined. This CDR3 comprises 12 residues. Trimming left V 3 bases short and J 5 bases short, with 8 bases between. The CDR3 reads CASSFIRDEQYF. The CDR3 DNA is TGTGCCAGCAGTTTCATTAGGGACGAGCAGTACTTC.

The chain carries TRBV9 and TRBJ2-4; perhaps TRBD2 as D (6 bases). The CDR3 is made up of 17 amino acids. V dropped 2 bases and J dropped 0 bases, with 15 bases sitting between them. Germline V CDR1 and CDR2: SGDLS, YYNGEE. CDR3 nucleotide sequence: TGTGCCAGCAGCGTGGGACTTACCGGTACAGCCAAAAACATTCAGTACTTC. This codes for CASSVGLTGTAKNIQYF. The entire variable domain, with the rest obtained from reference TRBV9 and TRBJ2-4, is as follows: DSGVTQTPKHLITATGQRVTLRCSPRSGDLSVYWYQQSLDQGLQFLIQYYNGEERAKGNILERFSAQQFPDLHSELNLSSLELGDSALYFCASSVGLTGTAKNIQYFGAGTRLSVL.

The J gene is TRBJ2-7, the V gene TRBV7-9, with a tentative D call TRBD2 (6 bases). The germline V gene encodes CDR1 SEHNR and CDR2 FQNEAQ (reference sequence). There are 16 residues in the CDR3. Trimming left V 5 bases short and J 0 bases short, with 17 bases between. CDR3 DNA sequence: TGTGCCAGCAGCCCCCGGAGAGGAGGGTACTCCTACGAGCAGTACTTC. It codes for CASSPRRGGYSYEQYF. The full variable domain, completed using reference TRBV7-9 and TRBJ2-7, is DTGVSQNPRHKITKRGQNVTFRCDPISEHNRLYWYRQTLGQGPEFLTYFQNEAQLEKSRLLSDRFSAERPKGSFSTLEIQRTEQGDSAMYLCASSPRRGGYSYEQYFGPGTRLTVT.

V usage is TRBV7-9 and J usage is TRBJ2-2; tentative D call: TRBD2 (5 bases). Germline V gene data show CDR1 as SEHNR and CDR2 as FQNEAQ (reference sequence). The CDR3 loop spans 15 amino acids. V shed 2 bases and J shed 4 bases, with 11 bases lying between them. The CDR3 reads CASSLPGIFTGELFF. The CDR3, as DNA: TGTGCCAGCAGCTTACCCGGGATCTTCACCGGGGAGCTGTTTTTT.

This clonotype was counted only a few times. The genes are TRBV9 and TRBJ1-3; D uncertain. The length of the CDR3 is 15 residues. The germline V and J ends were trimmed by 1 base and 0 bases, with 8 bases remaining between them. The germline V gene encodes CDR1 SGDLS and CDR2 YYNGEE. CDR3 sequence: CASSVSESSGNTIYF. The CDR3 DNA reads TGTGCCAGCAGCGTATCCGAAAGCTCTGGAAACACCATATATTTT.

As concerns this clonotype: Sequence at one end of the junction differs from germline and may be a read error. The J gene is TRBJ2-7, the V gene TRBV5-1; D may be TRBD2 (6 bases). CDR3 length: 17 amino acids. Germline CDR1 is SGHRS and CDR2 is YFSETQ. Here the CDR3 reads CACSLGKRELSSYEQYF. The CDR3 coding sequence is TGCGCCTGCAGCTTGGGCAAACGGGAGTTAAGCTCCTACGAGCAGTACTTC.

Concerning this clonotype: Its ends do not fully match the called genes, so a read error is possible. The chain uses TRBV12-3 or TRBV12-4 and TRBJ1-2, with a weak D call TRBD1 (5 bases). The CDR3 covers 15 residues. The CDR3 sequence is CASSLESRDNYGYTF. The CDR3 DNA follows: TGTGCCAGCAGCTTAGAAAGCCGGGACAACTATGGCTACACCTTC.

This sequence joins TRBV27 and TRBJ2-7; tentative D call: TRBD2 (5 bases). V was trimmed by 6 bases and J by 2 bases, leaving 17 bases between them. The germline V gene encodes CDR1 MNHEY and CDR2 SMNVEV (reference sequence). This CDR3 has 15 residues. The CDR3: CASRPPLAAPYEQYF. CDR3 bases: TGTGCCAGCAGACCTCCTCTAGCAGCTCCCTACGAGCAGTACTTC.